The 6 T cell receptor beta chains in this list originate from one sample, sequenced in a study of blood T cell repertoires in COVID-19. TCRdb keeps only in-frame clones here, not all; method: immunoSEQ multiplex PCR. Here the sample spans about 30,000 clones, around 80% being singletons. The source material was peripheral blood. These receptors all come from a human donor in a cohort sampled during active COVID-19.

This chain connects TRBV28 to TRBJ1-6, with D tentatively TRBD1 (6 bases). CDR1 and CDR2 from the germline V gene are MDHEN and SYDVKM. The CDR3 runs to 15 residues. Trimming took 7 bases from V and 10 from J, leaving 20 bases between them. The DNA of the CDR3 is TGTGCCAGCACCTGGGGGAACAGGGAAAGATCACCCCTCCACTTT. Translated, it gives CASTWGNRERSPLHF.

The V call is TRBV6-5, the J call TRBJ1-1; D gene unclear. The CDR3 has 15 residues. V was shortened by 8 bases and J by 6 bases, with 22 bases between the two germline ends. Germline V gene lookup returns CDR1 MNHEY and CDR2 SVGAGI. The DNA of the CDR3 is TGTGCCAGCCGACGTGAGGGTACTAGCAACGCTGAAGCTTTCTTT. Its protein is CASRREGTSNAEAFF.

A single count supports this clone. CDR3 protein: CASTGVAGASNTGELFF. The CDR3 DNA is TGCGCCAGCACCGGGGTAGCGGGGGCGTCGAACACCGGGGAGCTGTTTTTT. The chain uses TRBV10-1 and TRBJ2-2, with TRBD2 identical over 9 bases. The germline V gene encodes CDR1 WNHNN and CDR2 SYGVQD (reference sequence). The CDR3 is 17 residues long. The V gene end was trimmed by 7 bases and the J gene end by 0 bases; junction bases not matched to a gene: 9.

The chain links TRBV5-1 to TRBJ1-4; 9 nucleotides align to TRBD1. The germline CDR1 and CDR2 sequences are SGHRS and YFSETQ. Losses at the gene ends were 4 bases for V and 7 bases for J; bases not matched to a gene: 14. The CDR3 length is 17 residues. The DNA for the CDR3 is TGCGCCAGCAGCCGGGGACAGGGCGCGGGGCACAGTGAAAAACTGTTTTTT. It yields the protein CASSRGQGAGHSEKLFF.

This clone was seen once. V gene TRBV27 combines with J gene TRBJ2-1; D is possibly TRBD2 (5 bases). The CDR3 contains 12 residues. The ends were cut back, 6 bases at V and 8 bases at J, with 11 bases in the middle. Per germline, CDR1 MNHEY and CDR2 SMNVEV (reference sequence). The CDR3 nucleotides are TGTGCCAGCAGCCAACGGGGTGATGAGCAGTTCTTC. It encodes CASSQRGDEQFF.

The V gene is TRBV19, the J gene TRBJ1-4; D call uncertain. The germline gives CDR1 LNHDA, CDR2 SQIVND (reference sequence). V was shortened by 5 bases and J by 3 bases, with 13 bases between the two germline ends. This CDR3 is built from 15 residues. The CDR3 here is CASSAILSANEKLFF. CDR3 nucleotide sequence: TGTGCCAGTAGTGCAATCCTATCGGCTAATGAAAAACTGTTTTTT.